This T cell receptor beta chain is from a study of blood T cell repertoires in COVID-19. Sequenced by immunoSEQ multiplex PCR; TCRdb stores in-frame clones only, minus some. The table lists some 350,000 clones, around 87% of them singletons. There are 13 residues in the CDR3. Germline-derived CDR1 and CDR2 are ENHRY and SYGVKD. Between the trimmed V and J ends, which lost 7 bases and 0 bases, there was a span of 10 bases. Clinical history reported by participants formed the basis on which cohorts were assigned. The specimen sequenced was PBMCs or T cells enriched from blood (not recorded which). The sequence was collected from a woman in her 30s who had recovered from COVID-19. This chain links TRBV10-3 with TRBJ2-7; D gene ambiguous. The CDR3 reads CAIKSTDSYEQYF. The CDR3 DNA reads as TGTGCCATCAAGTCGACTGACTCCTACGAGCAGTACTTC.